This T cell receptor (beta chain) stems from a study of T cells in Graves' hyperthyroidism and ophthalmopathy. Study outcomes and limitations: A model of 13 V-J pairs discriminated ophthalmopathy from stable hyperthyroidism. Researchers found most expanded thyroid clonotypes above 0.001 in blood as well.

TCR beta CDR3 region amplification was performed from RNA transcripts. TCR CDR3 underwent first-round RT-PCR with the HTBI primer set. TCRdb redid the calling of the multiplex PCR reads with MiXCR, one entry per CDR3 protein. The top ten clones hold approximately 6.2% of a sample with under 40,000 distinct CDR3 sequences, 49% of them seen once. V dropped 4 bases and J dropped 7 bases, with 21 bases sitting between them. The germline CDR1 and CDR2 sequences are SGHRS and YFSETQ. CDR3 length: 15 residues. Blood sampling occurred at first hyperthyroidism diagnosis, ahead of any ophthalmopathy symptoms. There are many counts of this clonotype. Its matching antigen is unknown.

This chain joins TRBV5-1 and TRBJ2-7, with D perhaps matching TRBD1 (5 bases). The receptor was derived from a woman in her fifties or sixties with Graves' hyperthyroidism that later progressed to Graves' ophthalmopathy. Sequencing was performed on blood. The chain's CDR3 is CASSPRQGPPTEQYF. CDR3 DNA: TGCGCCAGCAGCCCCCGGCAGGGCCCTCCTACGGAGCAGTACTTC.